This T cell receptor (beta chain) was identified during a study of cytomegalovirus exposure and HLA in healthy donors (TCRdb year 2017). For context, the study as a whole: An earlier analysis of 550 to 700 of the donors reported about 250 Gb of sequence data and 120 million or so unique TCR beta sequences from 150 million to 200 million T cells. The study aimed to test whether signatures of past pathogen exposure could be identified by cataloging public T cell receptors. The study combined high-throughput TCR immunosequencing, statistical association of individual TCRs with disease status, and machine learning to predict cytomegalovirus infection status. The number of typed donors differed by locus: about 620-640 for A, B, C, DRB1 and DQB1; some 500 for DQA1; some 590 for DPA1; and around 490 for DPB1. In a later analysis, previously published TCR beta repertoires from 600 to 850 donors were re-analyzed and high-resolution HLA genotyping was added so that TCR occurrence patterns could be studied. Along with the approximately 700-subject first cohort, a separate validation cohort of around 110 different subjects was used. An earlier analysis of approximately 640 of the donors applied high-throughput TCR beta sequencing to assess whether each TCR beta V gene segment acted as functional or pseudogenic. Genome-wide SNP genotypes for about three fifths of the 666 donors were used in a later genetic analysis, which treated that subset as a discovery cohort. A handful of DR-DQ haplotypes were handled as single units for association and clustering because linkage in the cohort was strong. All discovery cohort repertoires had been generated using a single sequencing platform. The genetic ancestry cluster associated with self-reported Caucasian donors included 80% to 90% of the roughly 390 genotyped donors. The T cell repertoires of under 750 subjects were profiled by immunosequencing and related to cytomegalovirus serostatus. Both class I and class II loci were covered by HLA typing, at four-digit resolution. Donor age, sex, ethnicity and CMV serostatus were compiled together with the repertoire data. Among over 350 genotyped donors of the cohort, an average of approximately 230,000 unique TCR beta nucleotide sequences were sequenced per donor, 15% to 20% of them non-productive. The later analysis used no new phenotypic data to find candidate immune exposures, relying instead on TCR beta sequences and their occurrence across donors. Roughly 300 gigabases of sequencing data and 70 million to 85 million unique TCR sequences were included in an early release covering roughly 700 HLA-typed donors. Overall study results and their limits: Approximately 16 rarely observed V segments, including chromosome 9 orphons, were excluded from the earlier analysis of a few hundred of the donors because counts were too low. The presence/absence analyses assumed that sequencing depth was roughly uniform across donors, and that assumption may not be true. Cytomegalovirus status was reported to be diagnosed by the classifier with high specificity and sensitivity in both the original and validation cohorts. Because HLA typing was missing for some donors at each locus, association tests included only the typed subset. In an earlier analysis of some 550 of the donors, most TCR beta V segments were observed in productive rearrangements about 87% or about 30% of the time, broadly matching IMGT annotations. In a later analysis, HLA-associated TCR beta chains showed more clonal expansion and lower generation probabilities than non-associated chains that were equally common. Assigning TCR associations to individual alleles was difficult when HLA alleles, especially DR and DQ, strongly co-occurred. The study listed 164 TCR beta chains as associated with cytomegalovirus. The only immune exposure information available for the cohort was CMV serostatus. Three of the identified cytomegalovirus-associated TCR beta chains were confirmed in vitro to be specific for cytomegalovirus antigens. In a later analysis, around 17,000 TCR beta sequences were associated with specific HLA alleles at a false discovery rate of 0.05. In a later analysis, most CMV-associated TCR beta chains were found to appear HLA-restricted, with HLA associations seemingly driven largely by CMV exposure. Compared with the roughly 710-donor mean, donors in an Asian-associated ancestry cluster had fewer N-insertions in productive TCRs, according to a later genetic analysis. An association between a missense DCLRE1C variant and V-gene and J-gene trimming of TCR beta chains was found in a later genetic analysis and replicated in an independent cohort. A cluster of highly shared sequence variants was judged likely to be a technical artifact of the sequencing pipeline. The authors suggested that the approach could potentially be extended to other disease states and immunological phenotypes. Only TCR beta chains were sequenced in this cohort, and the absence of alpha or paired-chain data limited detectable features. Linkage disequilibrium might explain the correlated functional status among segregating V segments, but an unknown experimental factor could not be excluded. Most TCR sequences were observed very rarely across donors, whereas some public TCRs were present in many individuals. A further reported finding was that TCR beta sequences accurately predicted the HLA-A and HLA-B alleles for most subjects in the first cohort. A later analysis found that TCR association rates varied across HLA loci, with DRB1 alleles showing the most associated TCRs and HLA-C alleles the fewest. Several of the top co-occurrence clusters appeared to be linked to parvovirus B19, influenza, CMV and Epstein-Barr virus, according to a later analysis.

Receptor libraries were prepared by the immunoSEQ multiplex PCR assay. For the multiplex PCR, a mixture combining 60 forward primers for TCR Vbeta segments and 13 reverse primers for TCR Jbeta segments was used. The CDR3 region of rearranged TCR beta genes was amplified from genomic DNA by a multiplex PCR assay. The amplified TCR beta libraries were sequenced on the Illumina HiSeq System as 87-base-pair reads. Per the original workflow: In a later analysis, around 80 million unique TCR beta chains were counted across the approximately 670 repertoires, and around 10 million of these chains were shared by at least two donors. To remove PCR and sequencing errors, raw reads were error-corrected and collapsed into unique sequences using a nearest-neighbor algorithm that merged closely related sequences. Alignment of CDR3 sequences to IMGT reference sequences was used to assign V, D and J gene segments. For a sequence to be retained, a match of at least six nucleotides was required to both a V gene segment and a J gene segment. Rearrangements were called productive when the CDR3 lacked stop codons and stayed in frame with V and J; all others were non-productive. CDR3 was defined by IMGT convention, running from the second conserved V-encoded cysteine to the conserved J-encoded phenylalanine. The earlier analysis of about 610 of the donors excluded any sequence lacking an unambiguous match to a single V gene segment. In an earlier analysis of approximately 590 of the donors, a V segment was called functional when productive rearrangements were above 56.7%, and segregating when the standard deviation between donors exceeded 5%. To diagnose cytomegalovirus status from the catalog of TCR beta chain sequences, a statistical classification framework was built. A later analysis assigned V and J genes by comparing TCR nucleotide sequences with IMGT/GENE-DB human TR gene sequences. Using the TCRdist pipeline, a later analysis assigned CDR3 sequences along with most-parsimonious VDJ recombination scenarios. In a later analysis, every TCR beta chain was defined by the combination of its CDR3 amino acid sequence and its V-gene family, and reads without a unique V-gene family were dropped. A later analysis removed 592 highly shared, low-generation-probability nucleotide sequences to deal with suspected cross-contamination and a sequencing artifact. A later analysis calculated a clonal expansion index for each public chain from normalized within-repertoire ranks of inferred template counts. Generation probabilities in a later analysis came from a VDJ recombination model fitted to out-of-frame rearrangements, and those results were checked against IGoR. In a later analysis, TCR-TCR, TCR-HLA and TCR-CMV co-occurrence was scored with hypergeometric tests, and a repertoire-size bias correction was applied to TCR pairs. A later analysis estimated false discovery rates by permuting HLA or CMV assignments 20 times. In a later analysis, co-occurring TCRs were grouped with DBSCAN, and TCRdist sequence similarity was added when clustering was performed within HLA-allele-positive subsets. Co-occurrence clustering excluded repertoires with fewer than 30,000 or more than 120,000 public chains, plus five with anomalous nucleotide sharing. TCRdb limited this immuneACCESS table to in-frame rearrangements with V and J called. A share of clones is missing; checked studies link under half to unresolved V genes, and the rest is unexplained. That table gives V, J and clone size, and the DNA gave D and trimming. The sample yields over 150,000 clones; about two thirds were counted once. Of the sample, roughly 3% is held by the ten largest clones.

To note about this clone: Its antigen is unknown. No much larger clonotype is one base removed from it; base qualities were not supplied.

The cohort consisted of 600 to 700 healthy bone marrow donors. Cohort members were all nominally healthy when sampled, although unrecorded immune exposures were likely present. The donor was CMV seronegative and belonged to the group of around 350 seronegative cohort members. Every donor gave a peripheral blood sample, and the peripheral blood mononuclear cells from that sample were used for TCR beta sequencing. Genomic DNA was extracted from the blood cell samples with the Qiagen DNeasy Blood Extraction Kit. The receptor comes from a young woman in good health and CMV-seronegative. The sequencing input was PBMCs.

CDR3 region: CASRLAGRETQYF. DNA sequence: TGTGCCAGCAGACTAGCGGGGCGAGAGACCCAGTACTTC. This receptor chain uses TRBV7-2 and TRBJ2-5; a stretch of 10 junction bases matches TRBD2. Relative to germline, V is missing 6 bases and J is missing 4 bases, with 2 bases of the junction outside any gene match. Reading from cysteine to phenylalanine, the CDR3 counts 13 amino acids. CDR3 DNA is the only sequence kept; it has 39 bases, read in frame from the first base. The germline V gene supplies CDR1 SGHTA and CDR2 FQGNSA.